This note documents a single TCR beta chain sequence. Sequencing used immunoSEQ multiplex PCR; TCRdb keeps in-frame clones, though not all of them. The table has more than 100,000 clones, about two thirds seen once; the top ten hold about 0.85%. The sample belongs to a study of blood T cell repertoires in COVID-19. This sequence was found in a human donor with acute or convalescent COVID-19. The donor label of this sample is uncertain. Sequencing used peripheral blood.

In DNA, the CDR3 is TGTGCCAGCAGCCCGGAGGGGATAGGGACTGAAGCTTTCTTT. Amino acids: CASSPEGIGTEAFF. The V gene is TRBV7-9, the J gene TRBJ1-1, with D perhaps TRBD1 (5 bases). Between the trimmed V and J ends, which lost 5 bases and 5 bases, there was a span of 15 bases. This CDR3 has 14 amino acids. CDR1 is SEHNR and CDR2 is FQNEAQ in the germline V gene (reference sequence).